Only one count was recorded for the clone carrying this T cell receptor (beta chain). The CDR3 totals 14 residues. Germline V lookup: CDR1 SNHLY, CDR2 FYNNEI. V lost 6 bases, J lost 0 bases, and 11 bases lay in between. These data come from a study of blood T cell repertoires in COVID-19. Study context: Both acute and convalescent COVID-19 samples were obtained from the United States, Italy and Spain. Nucleic acid was either cDNA or gDNA, and it came from T cells, B-cell-depleted T cells, or PBMCs.

Seattle cases were enrolled at active infection and followed longitudinally. In the authors' methods: By means of reference gene primer amplification, nucleated cell counts were estimated. Generated by immunoSEQ multiplex PCR, the TCRdb table keeps only in-frame clones and is missing some. V, J and clone size derive from that table, while D and trimming were established from the DNA sequence. The data hold 200,000 to 300,000 clones, with around 90% observed a single time. The receptor was isolated from a man between 25 and 39 years old with COVID-19, enrolled during active disease. The chain couples TRBV2 to TRBJ2-5; D unresolved. The sample comprised peripheral blood. The CDR3 DNA reads TGTGCCAGCAGGCTACAGTTATACCAAGAGACCCAGTACTTC. It encodes CASRLQLYQETQYF.